The clone carrying this TCR beta chain has ten or more counts. Its specificity is unknown. These data come from a study of breast tumors, draining lymph nodes, adjacent tissues. Study-level results: Compared with lymph nodes, tumors were less diverse; compared with nontumor tissue, more.

Breast cancer patients provided tissue from their axillary draining lymph nodes. Each CDR3 protein gets one entry after TCRdb re-called the multiplex PCR reads with MiXCR. This table has some 97,000 distinct CDR3 sequences, over 20% appearing once. This receptor was taken from a female donor with breast cancer. Some clones in this sample may be carry-over from other donors' samples. The sample comprised axillary lymph node tissue.

In DNA, the CDR3 is TGTGCCAGCAGGGGACCCGCCGATGAGCAGTTCTTC. Translated: CASRGPADEQFF. The chain combines TRBV2 with TRBJ2-1; D is perhaps TRBD1 or TRBD2 (5 bases each). Germline CDR1 SNHLY, CDR2 FYNNEI. The CDR3 loop spans 12 amino acids. The ends were cut back, 6 bases at V and 8 bases at J, with 11 bases in the middle.